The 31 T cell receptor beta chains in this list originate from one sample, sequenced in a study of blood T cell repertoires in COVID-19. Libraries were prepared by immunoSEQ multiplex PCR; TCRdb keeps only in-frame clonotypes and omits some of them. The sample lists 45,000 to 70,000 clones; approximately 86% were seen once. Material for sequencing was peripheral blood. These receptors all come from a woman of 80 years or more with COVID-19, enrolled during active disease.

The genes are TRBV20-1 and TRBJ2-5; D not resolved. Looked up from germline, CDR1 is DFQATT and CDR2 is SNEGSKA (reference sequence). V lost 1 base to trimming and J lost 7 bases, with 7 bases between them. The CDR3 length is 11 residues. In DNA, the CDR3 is TGCAGTGCTAGAGGTGGAGCGACCCAGTACTTC. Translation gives CSARGGATQYF.

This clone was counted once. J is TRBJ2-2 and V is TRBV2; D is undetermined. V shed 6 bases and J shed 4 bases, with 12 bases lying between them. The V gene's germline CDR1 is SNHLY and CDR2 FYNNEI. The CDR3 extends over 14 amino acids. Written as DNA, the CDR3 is TGTGCCAGCAGCACACCCGGCGGCACCGGGGAGCTGTTTTTT. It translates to CASSTPGGTGELFF.

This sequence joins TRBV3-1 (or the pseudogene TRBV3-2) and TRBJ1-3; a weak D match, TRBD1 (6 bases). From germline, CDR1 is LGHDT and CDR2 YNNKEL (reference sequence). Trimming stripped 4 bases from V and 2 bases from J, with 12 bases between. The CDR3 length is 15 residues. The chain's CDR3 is CASSLRAGAGNTIYF. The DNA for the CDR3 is TGTGCCAGCAGCCTTCGGGCAGGGGCTGGAAACACCATATATTTT.

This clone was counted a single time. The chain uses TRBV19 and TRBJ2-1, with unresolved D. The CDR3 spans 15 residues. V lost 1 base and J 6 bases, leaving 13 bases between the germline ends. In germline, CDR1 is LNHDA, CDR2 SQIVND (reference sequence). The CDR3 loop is CASSIGNGPSNEQFF. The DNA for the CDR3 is TGTGCCAGTAGTATAGGGAATGGGCCGTCCAATGAGCAGTTCTTC.

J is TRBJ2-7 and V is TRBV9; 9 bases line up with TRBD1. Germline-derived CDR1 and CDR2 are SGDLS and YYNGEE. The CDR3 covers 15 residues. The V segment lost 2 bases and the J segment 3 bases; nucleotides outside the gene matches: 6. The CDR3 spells CASSVRTGDFYEQYF. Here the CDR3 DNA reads TGTGCCAGCAGCGTGCGGACAGGGGACTTCTACGAGCAGTACTTC.

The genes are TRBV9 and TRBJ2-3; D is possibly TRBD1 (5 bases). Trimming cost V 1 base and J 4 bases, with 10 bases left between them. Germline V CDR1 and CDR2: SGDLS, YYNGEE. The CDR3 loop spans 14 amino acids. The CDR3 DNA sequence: TGTGCCAGCAGCGTATGGGAAGGGGCAGATACGCAGTATTTT. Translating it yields CASSVWEGADTQYF.

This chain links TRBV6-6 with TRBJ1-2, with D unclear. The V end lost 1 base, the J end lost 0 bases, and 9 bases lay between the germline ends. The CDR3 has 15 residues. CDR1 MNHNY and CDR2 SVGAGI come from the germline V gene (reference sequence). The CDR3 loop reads CASSYLQPTNYGYTF. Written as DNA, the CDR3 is TGTGCCAGCAGTTACTTACAGCCCACTAACTATGGCTACACCTTC.

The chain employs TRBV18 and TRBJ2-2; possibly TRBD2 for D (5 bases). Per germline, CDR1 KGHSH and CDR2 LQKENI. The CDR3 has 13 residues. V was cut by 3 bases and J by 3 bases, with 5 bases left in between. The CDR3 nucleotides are TGTGCCAGCTCACCGCGGGACACCGGGGAGCTGTTTTTT. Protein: CASSPRDTGELFF. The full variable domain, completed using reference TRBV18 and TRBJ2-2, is NAGVMQNPRHLVRRRGQEARLRCSPMKGHSHVYWYRQLPEEGLKFMVYLQKENIIDESGMPKERFSAEFPKEGPSILRIQQVVRGDSAAYFCASSPRDTGELFFGEGSRLTVL.

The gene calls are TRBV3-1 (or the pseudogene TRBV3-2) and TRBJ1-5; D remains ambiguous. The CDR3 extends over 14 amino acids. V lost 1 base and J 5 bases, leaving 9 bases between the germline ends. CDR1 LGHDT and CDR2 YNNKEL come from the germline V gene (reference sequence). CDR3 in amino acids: CASSQGVGYQPQHF. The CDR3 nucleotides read TGTGCCAGCAGCCAAGGTGTGGGCTATCAGCCCCAGCATTTT.

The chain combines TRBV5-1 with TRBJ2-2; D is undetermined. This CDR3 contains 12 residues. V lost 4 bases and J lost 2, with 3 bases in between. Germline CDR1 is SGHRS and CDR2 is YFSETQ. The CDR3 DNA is TGCGCCAGCAGCATAAACACCGGGGAGCTGTTTTTT. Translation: CASSINTGELFF. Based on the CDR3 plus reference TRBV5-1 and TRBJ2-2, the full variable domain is KAGVTQTPRYLIKTRGQQVTLSCSPISGHRSVSWYQQTPGQGLQFLFEYFSETQRNKGNFPGRFSGRQFSNSRSEMNVSTLELGDSALYLCASSINTGELFFGEGSRLTVL.

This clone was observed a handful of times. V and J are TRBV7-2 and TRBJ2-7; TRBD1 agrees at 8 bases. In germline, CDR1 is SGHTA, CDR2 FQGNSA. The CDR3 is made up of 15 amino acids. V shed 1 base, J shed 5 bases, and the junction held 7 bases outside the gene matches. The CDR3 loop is CASSLGAGGFNEQYF. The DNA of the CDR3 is TGTGCCAGCAGCTTAGGGGCAGGGGGCTTCAACGAGCAGTACTTC.

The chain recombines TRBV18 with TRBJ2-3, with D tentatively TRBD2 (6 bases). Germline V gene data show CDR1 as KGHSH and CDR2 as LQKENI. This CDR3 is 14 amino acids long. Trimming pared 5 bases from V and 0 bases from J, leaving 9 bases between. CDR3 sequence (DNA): TGTGCCAGCTCATCGGGGACTAGCACAGATACGCAGTATTTT. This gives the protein CASSSGTSTDTQYF.

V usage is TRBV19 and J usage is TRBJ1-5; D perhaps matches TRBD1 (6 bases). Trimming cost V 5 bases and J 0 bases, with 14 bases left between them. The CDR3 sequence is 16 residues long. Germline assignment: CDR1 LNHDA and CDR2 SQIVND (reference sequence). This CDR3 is CASSPGDIYSNQPQHF. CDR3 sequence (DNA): TGTGCCAGTAGTCCCGGGGACATCTATAGCAATCAGCCCCAGCATTTT.

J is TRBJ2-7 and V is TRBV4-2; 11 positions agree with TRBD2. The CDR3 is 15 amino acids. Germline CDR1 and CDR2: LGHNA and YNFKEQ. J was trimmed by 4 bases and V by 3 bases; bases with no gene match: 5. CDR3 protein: CASSHRLAGNYEQYF. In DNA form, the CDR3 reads TGTGCCAGCAGCCACCGACTAGCGGGGAATTACGAGCAGTACTTC.

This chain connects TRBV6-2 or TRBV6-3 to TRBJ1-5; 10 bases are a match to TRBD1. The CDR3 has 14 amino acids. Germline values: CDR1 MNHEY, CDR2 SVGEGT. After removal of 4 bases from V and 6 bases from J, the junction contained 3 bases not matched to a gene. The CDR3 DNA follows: TGTGCCAGCAGTTCCCGACAGGGGGCTCAGCCCCAGCATTTT. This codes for CASSSRQGAQPQHF.

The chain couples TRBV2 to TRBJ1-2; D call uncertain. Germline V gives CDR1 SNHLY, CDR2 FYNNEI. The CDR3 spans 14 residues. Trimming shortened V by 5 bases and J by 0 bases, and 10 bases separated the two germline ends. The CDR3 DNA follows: TGTGCCAGCAGTCGAGGAGCCACTAACTATGGCTACACCTTC. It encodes CASSRGATNYGYTF.

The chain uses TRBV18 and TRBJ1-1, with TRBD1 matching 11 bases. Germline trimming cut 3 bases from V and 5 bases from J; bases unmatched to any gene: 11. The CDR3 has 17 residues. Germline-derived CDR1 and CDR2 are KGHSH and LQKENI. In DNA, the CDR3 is TGTGCCAGCTCACCCGGACGGACAGGGGGCGGGGGAACTGAAGCTTTCTTT. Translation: CASSPGRTGGGGTEAFF.

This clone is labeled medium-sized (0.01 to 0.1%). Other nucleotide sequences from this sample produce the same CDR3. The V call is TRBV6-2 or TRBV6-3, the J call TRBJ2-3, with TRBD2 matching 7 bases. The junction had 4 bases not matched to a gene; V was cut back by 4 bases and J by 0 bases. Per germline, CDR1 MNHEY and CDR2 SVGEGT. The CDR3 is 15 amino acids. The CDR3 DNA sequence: TGTGCCAGCAGTTCCGGCGGGGGAAGCACAGATACGCAGTATTTT. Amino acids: CASSSGGGSTDTQYF.

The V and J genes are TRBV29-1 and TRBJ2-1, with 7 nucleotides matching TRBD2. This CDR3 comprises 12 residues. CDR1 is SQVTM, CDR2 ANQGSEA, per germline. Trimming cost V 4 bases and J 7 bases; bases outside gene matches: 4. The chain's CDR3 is CSVGGGGNEQFF. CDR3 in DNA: TGCAGCGTTGGTGGCGGGGGAAATGAGCAGTTCTTC.

CDR3 nucleotide sequence: TGTGCCAGCAGAATCACAGGGGGCGAAGGTGAAAAACTGTTTTTT. Encoded protein: CASRITGGEGEKLFF. The chain couples TRBV2 to TRBJ1-4, with 9 bases fitting TRBD1. Germline V gives CDR1 SNHLY, CDR2 FYNNEI. V lost 6 bases, J lost 7 bases, and 9 bases stayed unmatched. CDR3 size: 15 residues.

The CDR3 DNA follows: TGCAGCGTTGTGGGCCCTCTAGCCAAAAACATTCAGTACTTC. Amino acids: CSVVGPLAKNIQYF. This chain joins TRBV29-1 and TRBJ2-4; D ambiguous. Germline V gene lookup returns CDR1 SQVTM and CDR2 ANQGSEA. This CDR3 comprises 14 residues. The V and J ends lost 4 bases and 0 bases respectively, with 10 bases between them.

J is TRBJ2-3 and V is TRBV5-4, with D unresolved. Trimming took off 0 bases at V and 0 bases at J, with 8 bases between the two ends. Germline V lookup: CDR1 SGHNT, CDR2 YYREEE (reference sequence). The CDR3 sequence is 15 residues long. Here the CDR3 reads CASSLALTSTDTQYF. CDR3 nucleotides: TGTGCCAGCAGCTTGGCCCTGACTAGCACAGATACGCAGTATTTT.

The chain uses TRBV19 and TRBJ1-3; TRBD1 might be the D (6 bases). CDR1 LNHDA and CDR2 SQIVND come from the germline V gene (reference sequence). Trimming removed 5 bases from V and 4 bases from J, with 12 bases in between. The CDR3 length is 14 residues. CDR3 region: CASSPTGNGNTIYF. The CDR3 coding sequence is TGTGCCAGTAGTCCAACAGGGAACGGAAACACCATATATTTT.

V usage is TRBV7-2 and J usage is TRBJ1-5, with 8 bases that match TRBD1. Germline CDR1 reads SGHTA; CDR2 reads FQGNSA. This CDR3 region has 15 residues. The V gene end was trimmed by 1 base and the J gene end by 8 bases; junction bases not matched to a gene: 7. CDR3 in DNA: TGTGCCAGCAGCTTAGTGGCAGGGGGCTGGGAGCCCCAGCATTTT. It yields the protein CASSLVAGGWEPQHF.

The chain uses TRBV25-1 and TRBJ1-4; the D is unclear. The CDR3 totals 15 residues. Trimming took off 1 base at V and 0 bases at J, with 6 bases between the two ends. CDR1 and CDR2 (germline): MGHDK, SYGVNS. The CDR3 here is CASSESTPTNEKLFF. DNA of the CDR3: TGTGCCAGCAGTGAATCTACCCCAACTAATGAAAAACTGTTTTTT.

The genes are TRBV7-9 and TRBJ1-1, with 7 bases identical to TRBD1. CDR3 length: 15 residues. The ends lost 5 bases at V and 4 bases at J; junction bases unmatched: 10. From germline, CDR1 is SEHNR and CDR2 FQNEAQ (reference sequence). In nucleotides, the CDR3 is TGTGCCAGCAGCCGATCGACAGGGAGGAGCACTGAAGCTTTCTTT. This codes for CASSRSTGRSTEAFF.

The CDR3 spells CASSEGLAGGTTDTQYF. As DNA, the CDR3 is TGTGCCAGCAGTGAAGGATTGGCGGGGGGGACCACAGATACGCAGTATTTT. This sequence joins TRBV6-1 and TRBJ2-3; 9 nucleotides line up with TRBD2. Germline-derived CDR1 and CDR2 are MNHNS and SASEGT. Unmatched junction bases numbered 7, after V lost 1 base and J lost 2 bases. CDR3 length: 17 residues.

CDR3 nucleotides: TGTGCCAGCAGCGTAGGGGCCGGGGGGCAAGGACTTGGCTACACCTTC. Amino acids: CASSVGAGGQGLGYTF. The V call is TRBV9, the J call TRBJ1-2, with a possible D match to TRBD1 (6 bases). The CDR3 spans 16 residues. The germline V gene encodes CDR1 SGDLS and CDR2 YYNGEE. V was shortened by 0 bases and J by 7 bases, with 19 bases between the two germline ends.

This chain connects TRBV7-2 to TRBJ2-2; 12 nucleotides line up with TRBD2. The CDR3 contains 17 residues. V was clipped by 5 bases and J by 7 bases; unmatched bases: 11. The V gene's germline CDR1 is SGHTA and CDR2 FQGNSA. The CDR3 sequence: CASSPQGGLAGFGELFF. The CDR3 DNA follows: TGTGCCAGCAGCCCCCAGGGAGGACTAGCGGGGTTCGGGGAGCTGTTTTTT.

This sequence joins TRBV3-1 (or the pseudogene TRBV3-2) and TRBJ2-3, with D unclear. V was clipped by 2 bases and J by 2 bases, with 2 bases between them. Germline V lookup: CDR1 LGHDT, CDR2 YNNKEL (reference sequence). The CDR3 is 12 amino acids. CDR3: CASSQYTDTQYF. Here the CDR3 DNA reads TGTGCCAGCAGCCAATACACAGATACGCAGTATTTT.

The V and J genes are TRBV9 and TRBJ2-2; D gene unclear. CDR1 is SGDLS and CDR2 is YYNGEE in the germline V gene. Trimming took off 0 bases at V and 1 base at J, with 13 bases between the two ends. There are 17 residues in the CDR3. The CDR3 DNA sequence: TGTGCCAGCAGCGTAGCTTCCGTCCCGGGGAACACCGGGGAGCTGTTTTTT. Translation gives CASSVASVPGNTGELFF.